Sequencing of this TCR beta chain was carried out in a study of blood T cell repertoires in COVID-19. Across the whole study: COVID-19 samples collected from the United States, Italy and Spain covered acute and convalescent phases.

Germline CDR1 MDHEN, CDR2 SYDVKM. This CDR3 contains 15 residues. Trimming took 3 bases from V and 5 from J; bases not matched to a gene: 4. This clone appeared a few times. Here immunoSEQ multiplex PCR was the method, and the copy in TCRdb shows in-frame clones only, minus some. The sample holds more than 100,000 clones, about 86% seen once. This clonotype originated in a human donor in a cohort sampled during active COVID-19. The sample was peripheral blood. V and J are TRBV28 and TRBJ1-6; TRBD1 matches 7 bases. The CDR3 sequence is CASSFPQGDNSPLHF. CDR3 nucleotides: TGTGCCAGCAGTTTCCCGCAGGGGGATAATTCACCCCTCCACTTT.